The present TCR beta chain was sequenced within a study of cytomegalovirus exposure and HLA in healthy donors. This CDR3 has 15 amino acids. It was with 60 Vbeta and 13 Jbeta primers that the PCR ran. The method was immunoSEQ multiplex PCR; TCRdb's version includes in-frame clones alone and lacks a portion of them. The data show 90,000 to 130,000 clones, roughly 68% seen once. The V call is TRBV21-1, the J call TRBJ2-1; the table's D gene call, TRBD2, was not cross checked with the DNA. TRBV21-1 represents a pseudogene. Material: PBMCs. This TCR came from a woman in her twenties or thirties in good health and CMV-seronegative. CDR3 DNA sequence: TGTGCCAGCAGCTTCCGCCGACTAGCGGGAAATGAGCAGTTCTTC. Translating it yields CASSFRRLAGNEQFF.